This T cell receptor beta chain was documented in a study of PD-1 blockade in classical Hodgkin lymphoma. Findings of the study overall: Complete responders possessed baseline diversity comparable to newly diagnosed patients. With CD4+ cells, TCR diversity rose significantly by C4D1, but not with CD8+ cells.

The CDR3 runs to 14 residues. Unmatched junction bases numbered 8, after V lost 8 bases and J lost 4 bases. The germline V gene encodes CDR1 SNHLY and CDR2 FYNNEI. Method: immunoSEQ multiplex PCR; TCRdb's copy keeps in-frame clones and lacks some. The repertoire holds over 25,000 clones, 78% seen once, with 35% in the top ten. For this clone: What it binds is not known.

Each of the patients experienced relapse following autologous stem cell transplantation, and their brentuximab vedotin exposure differed. The chain employs TRBV2 and TRBJ2-1; 7 bases agree with TRBD2. This specimen was peripheral blood mononuclear cells (PBMCs), taken before the second cycle of nivolumab. The receptor was isolated from a human donor with classical Hodgkin lymphoma. As DNA, the CDR3 is TGTGCCAGCCTTCTAGCGGCGAGTTACAATGAGCAGTTCTTC. This codes for CASLLAASYNEQFF.